These T cell receptor beta chains were read from a single sample in a study of blood T cell repertoires in COVID-19. Generated by immunoSEQ multiplex PCR, the TCRdb table keeps only in-frame clones and is missing some. The sample shows roughly 100,000 clones, roughly 71% of them seen only once. Source material: peripheral blood. The origin of the receptors is a woman of 80 years or more with acute or convalescent COVID-19. Each CDR3 is given with its conserved first and last residue. Each record gives: D gene, V gene, J gene, clone size, CDR3 protein, CDR3 DNA. The D gene is left open where the match is weak. Clone size appears in some rows only: once, few, many, or a class for an expanded clone.

d_gene: NA; v_gene: TRBV6-5; j_gene: TRBJ2-5; abundance: NA; CDR3aa: CASSRWRGQETQYF; CDR3nt: TGTGCCAGCAGTAGATGGAGGGGCCAAGAGACCCAGTACTTC
d_gene: TRBD1; v_gene: TRBV28; j_gene: TRBJ1-2; abundance: NA; CDR3aa: CATQGGFDGYTF; CDR3nt: TGTGCCACCCAGGGGGGTTTCGATGGCTACACCTTC
d_gene: NA; v_gene: TRBV28; j_gene: TRBJ2-1; abundance: NA; CDR3aa: CASSLPSRNNEQFF; CDR3nt: TGTGCCAGCAGTTTGCCGTCGAGGAACAATGAGCAGTTCTTC
d_gene: TRBD2; v_gene: TRBV19; j_gene: TRBJ2-1; abundance: few; CDR3aa: CASSLSGRAENEQFF; CDR3nt: TGTGCCAGTAGTCTTAGCGGGAGGGCCGAAAATGAGCAGTTCTTC
d_gene: TRBD1; v_gene: TRBV7-2; j_gene: TRBJ1-5; abundance: NA; CDR3aa: CASSVTGGNQPQHF; CDR3nt: TGTGCCAGCAGCGTGACAGGGGGCAATCAGCCCCAGCATTTT
d_gene: NA; v_gene: TRBV30; j_gene: TRBJ1-6; abundance: NA; CDR3aa: CAWALLEDGRAPLHF; CDR3nt: TGTGCCTGGGCCCTTCTAGAGGATGGGAGGGCACCCCTCCACTTT
d_gene: NA; v_gene: TRBV4-3; j_gene: TRBJ2-5; abundance: NA; CDR3aa: CASSRGGYGETQYF; CDR3nt: TGCGCCAGCAGCCGAGGAGGGTACGGGGAGACCCAGTACTTC
d_gene: NA; v_gene: TRBV19; j_gene: TRBJ1-5; abundance: NA; CDR3aa: CASRRWGVDSNQPQHF; CDR3nt: TGTGCCAGTAGAAGGTGGGGCGTCGATAGCAATCAGCCCCAGCATTTT
d_gene: NA; v_gene: TRBV19; j_gene: TRBJ1-2; abundance: NA; CDR3aa: CASSIVGGNYGYTF; CDR3nt: TGTGCCAGTAGTATAGTCGGGGGTAACTATGGCTACACCTTC
d_gene: NA; v_gene: TRBV9; j_gene: TRBJ1-1; abundance: once; CDR3aa: CASSAQQGMTEAFF; CDR3nt: TGTGCCAGCAGCGCTCAACAGGGAATGACTGAAGCTTTCTTT
d_gene: TRBD2; v_gene: TRBV6-5; j_gene: TRBJ2-1; abundance: NA; CDR3aa: CASSYAAGSYNEQFF; CDR3nt: TGTGCCAGCAGTTACGCAGCGGGGAGCTACAATGAGCAGTTCTTC
d_gene: NA; v_gene: TRBV7-2; j_gene: TRBJ1-1; abundance: NA; CDR3aa: CASSLGFRTEAFF; CDR3nt: TGTGCCAGCAGCTTGGGCTTTCGAACTGAAGCTTTCTTT
d_gene: NA; v_gene: TRBV19; j_gene: TRBJ1-6; abundance: NA; CDR3aa: CASSTAGLGSPLHF; CDR3nt: TGTGCCAGTAGTACCGCAGGGTTAGGATCACCCCTCCACTTT
d_gene: NA; v_gene: TRBV5-8; j_gene: TRBJ1-5; abundance: NA; CDR3aa: CASSLDPDQPQHF; CDR3nt: TGTGCCAGCAGCTTGGATCCGGATCAGCCCCAGCATTTT
d_gene: NA; v_gene: TRBV12-3/TRBV12-4; j_gene: TRBJ2-3; abundance: NA; CDR3aa: CASSLLDTQYF; CDR3nt: TGTGCCAGCAGCCTCCTCGATACGCAGTATTTT
d_gene: TRBD2; v_gene: TRBV9; j_gene: TRBJ2-7; abundance: NA; CDR3aa: CASSVRAGGSYEQYF; CDR3nt: TGTGCCAGCAGCGTCAGAGCGGGAGGATCCTACGAGCAGTACTTC
d_gene: NA; v_gene: TRBV7-3; j_gene: TRBJ2-1; abundance: NA; CDR3aa: CASSFGRASYNEQFF; CDR3nt: TGTGCCAGCAGCTTCGGCAGGGCATCCTACAATGAGCAGTTCTTC
d_gene: NA; v_gene: TRBV5-6; j_gene: TRBJ1-2; abundance: NA; CDR3aa: CASSLPGQNYGYTF; CDR3nt: TGTGCCAGCAGCTTGCCGGGACAAAACTATGGCTACACCTTC
d_gene: TRBD2; v_gene: TRBV11-2; j_gene: TRBJ2-3; abundance: NA; CDR3aa: CASSRAGVSTDTQYF; CDR3nt: TGTGCCAGCAGCCGAGCGGGAGTTAGCACAGATACGCAGTATTTT
d_gene: NA; v_gene: TRBV19; j_gene: TRBJ2-4; abundance: NA; CDR3aa: CASSSARAKNIQYF; CDR3nt: TGTGCCAGTAGTAGCGCCCGGGCCAAAAACATTCAGTACTTC
d_gene: NA; v_gene: TRBV7-2; j_gene: TRBJ1-4; abundance: NA; CDR3aa: CASSLAGSFGEKLFF; CDR3nt: TGTGCCAGCAGCTTAGCCGGGTCCTTTGGTGAAAAACTGTTTTTT
d_gene: NA; v_gene: TRBV6-1; j_gene: TRBJ1-5; abundance: NA; CDR3aa: CASSEAGSNQPQHF; CDR3nt: TGTGCCAGCAGTGAAGCGGGCAGCAATCAGCCCCAGCATTTT
d_gene: NA; v_gene: TRBV6-6; j_gene: TRBJ2-7; abundance: NA; CDR3aa: CASSTQGKYEQYF; CDR3nt: TGTGCCAGCAGTACCCAGGGAAAGTACGAGCAGTACTTC
d_gene: NA; v_gene: TRBV3-1/TRBV3-2; j_gene: TRBJ2-7; abundance: NA; CDR3aa: CASSASPYEQYF; CDR3nt: TGTGCCAGCAGCGCAAGCCCCTACGAGCAGTACTTC
d_gene: NA; v_gene: TRBV6-5; j_gene: TRBJ2-7; abundance: NA; CDR3aa: CASLRRGGDEQYF; CDR3nt: TGTGCCAGTCTACGGAGGGGAGGCGACGAGCAGTACTTC
d_gene: TRBD2; v_gene: TRBV9; j_gene: TRBJ2-5; abundance: NA; CDR3aa: CASSVARSGGETQYF; CDR3nt: TGTGCCAGCAGCGTAGCTCGGAGCGGGGGGGAGACCCAGTACTTC
d_gene: TRBD2; v_gene: TRBV7-2; j_gene: TRBJ2-3; abundance: many; CDR3aa: CASSSGLAADTQYF; CDR3nt: TGTGCCAGCAGCTCCGGACTAGCGGCAGATACGCAGTATTTT
d_gene: NA; v_gene: TRBV6-6; j_gene: TRBJ1-5; abundance: few; CDR3aa: CASSYSGDNNQPQHF; CDR3nt: TGTGCCAGCAGTTACTCGGGTGACAACAATCAGCCCCAGCATTTT
d_gene: TRBD1; v_gene: TRBV6-5; j_gene: TRBJ2-7; abundance: NA; CDR3aa: CASSYSTGQYYEQYF; CDR3nt: TGTGCCAGCAGTTACTCGACGGGACAGTACTACGAGCAGTACTTC